The present T cell receptor (beta chain) was sequenced within a study of OX40 agonist ivuxolimab in advanced cancers. Study details: Two cutaneous melanoma patients and one hepatocellular carcinoma patient, three in all, had partial responses.

Libraries were prepared by immunoSEQ multiplex PCR; TCRdb keeps only in-frame clonotypes and omits some of them. The table lists roughly 30,000 clones, 74% of them singletons. Between the trimmed V and J ends, which lost 3 bases and 4 bases, there was a span of 9 bases. The CDR3 runs to 13 residues. Germline CDR1 and CDR2: MDHEN and SYDVKM. This sequence originates from an adult with an advanced solid tumor such as melanoma, head and neck, liver or kidney cancer. Sequencing was performed on CD4+ or CD8+ T cells sorted from blood, taken in a trial of the OX40 agonist ivuxolimab. The J gene is TRBJ1-2, the V gene TRBV28, with D perhaps matching TRBD1 (5 bases). The CDR3: CASSFPRGYGYTF. DNA for the CDR3: TGTGCCAGCAGTTTTCCGAGGGGCTATGGCTACACCTTC.